Described below is a single T cell receptor (beta chain) sequence and its context. Its binding antigen is unknown. Base qualities are not provided; no much larger clone lies one nucleotide away. The receptor library was made with the immunoSEQ multiplex PCR assay. For the multiplex PCR, a mixture combining 60 forward primers for TCR Vbeta segments and 13 reverse primers for TCR Jbeta segments was used. A multiplex PCR assay on genomic DNA amplified the CDR3 region of rearranged TCR beta genes. Amplified TCR beta libraries were sequenced as 87-base-pair reads on the Illumina HiSeq System. From the authors' description of their analysis: A later analysis counted some 74 million unique TCR beta chains across the 666 repertoires, and roughly 10 million of these chains were shared by at least two donors. To remove PCR and sequencing errors, raw reads were error-corrected and collapsed into unique sequences using a nearest-neighbor algorithm that merged closely related sequences. CDR3 sequences were aligned to IMGT reference sequences to assign V, D and J gene segments. Each retained sequence needed at least a six-nucleotide match to both a V gene segment and a J gene segment. A rearrangement was called productive if the CDR3 had no stop codons and remained in frame with V and J, and every other rearrangement was called non-productive. CDR3 was defined according to IMGT convention as the region running from the second conserved V-encoded cysteine to the conserved J-encoded phenylalanine. Sequences without an unambiguous match to a single V gene segment were excluded from the earlier analysis of about 600 of the donors. In an earlier analysis of some 590 of the donors, V segments were called functional above 56.7% productive rearrangements and were called segregating when the between-donor standard deviation exceeded 5%. To diagnose cytomegalovirus status from the catalog of TCR beta chain sequences, a statistical classification framework was built. V and J gene assignment, in a later analysis, came from comparing TCR nucleotide sequences with IMGT/GENE-DB human TR gene sequences. Using the TCRdist pipeline, a later analysis assigned CDR3 sequences along with most-parsimonious VDJ recombination scenarios. A later analysis defined each TCR beta chain by its CDR3 amino acid sequence plus V-gene family, and excluded reads lacking a unique V-gene family. A later analysis removed 592 highly shared, low-generation-probability nucleotide sequences to deal with suspected cross-contamination and a sequencing artifact. For each public chain, a later analysis derived a clonal expansion index from normalized ranks of inferred template counts within each repertoire. In a later analysis, generation probabilities were computed with a VDJ recombination model fitted to out-of-frame rearrangements, and the resulting probabilities were checked against IGoR. In a later analysis, hypergeometric tests were used to score TCR-TCR, TCR-HLA and TCR-CMV co-occurrence, with a repertoire-size bias correction applied to TCR pairs. A later analysis estimated false discovery rates by permuting HLA or CMV assignments 20 times. In a later analysis, co-occurring TCRs were grouped with DBSCAN, and TCRdist sequence similarity was added when clustering was performed within HLA-allele-positive subsets. For co-occurrence clustering, repertoires with fewer than 30,000 or more than 120,000 public chains were excluded, along with 4 to 6 repertoires with anomalous nucleotide sharing. TCRdb retrieved this table from immuneACCESS and kept in-frame rearrangements only. Not all clones are present; in checked studies, unresolved V genes account for under half, and no reason is known for the remainder. That table supplies the V and J calls and clone size; D and trimming were determined from the DNA. This sample holds approximately 100,000 clones; 75% were observed only once. 10% of the sample lies in the top ten.

V drops 0 bases and J drops 4 bases, leaving 11 bases in between. From a lookup of the germline V gene, CDR1 and CDR2 are SGHRS and YFSETQ. The CDR3 numbers 15 residues from cysteine through phenylalanine. Only the CDR3 DNA is retained, 45 bases long and in frame from the first base. This specimen comes from a study of cytomegalovirus exposure and HLA in healthy donors (dated 2017 in TCRdb). Regarding the study in general: An earlier analysis of roughly 570 of the donors reported about 280 Gb of sequence data and 117 million unique TCR beta sequences obtained from approximately 180 million T cells. Approximately 300 gigabases of sequencing data and around 85 million unique TCR sequences made up an early release that covered under 750 HLA-typed donors. The genetic ancestry cluster associated with self-reported Caucasian donors included 81% of the approximately 430 genotyped donors. The study aimed to test whether signatures of past pathogen exposure could be identified by cataloging public T cell receptors. The T cell repertoires of 666 subjects were profiled by immunosequencing and related to cytomegalovirus serostatus. Along with the approximately 620-subject first cohort, a separate validation cohort of about 110 different subjects was used. To predict cytomegalovirus infection status, the study combined high-throughput TCR immunosequencing, statistical association of individual TCRs with disease status, and machine learning. In a later analysis, previously published TCR beta repertoires from several hundred donors were re-analyzed and high-resolution HLA genotyping was added so that TCR occurrence patterns could be studied. Rather than using new phenotypic data, the later analysis identified candidate immune exposures from TCR beta sequences and from how often those sequences occurred across donors. An earlier analysis of some 600 of the donors applied high-throughput TCR beta sequencing to assess whether each TCR beta V gene segment acted as functional or pseudogenic. Donor age, sex, ethnicity and CMV serostatus were compiled together with the repertoire data. In a later genetic analysis, genome-wide SNP genotypes for about three fifths of the roughly 670 donors were used, and that subset was treated as a discovery cohort. All discovery cohort repertoires had been generated on a single sequencing platform. Both class I and class II loci were covered by HLA typing, at four-digit resolution. The number of donors typed differed by locus, with 629-630 for A, B, C, DRB1 and DQB1, about 500 for DQA1, approximately 580 for DPA1, and some 470 for DPB1. Several DR-DQ haplotypes were treated as single units for association and clustering because of strong linkage in the cohort. Across approximately 420 genotyped donors of the cohort, an average of about 240,000 unique TCR beta nucleotide sequences per donor were sequenced, and around 19% of those sequences were non-productive. General study outcomes and caveats: A later analysis reported that several top co-occurrence clusters appeared linked to parvovirus B19, influenza, CMV and Epstein-Barr virus. CMV serostatus was the only immune exposure information available for the cohort. Specific HLA alleles were associated with roughly 17,000 TCR beta sequences at a false discovery rate of 0.05 in a later analysis. While some public TCRs were present in many individuals, most TCR sequences turned up only very rarely across donors. Because HLA typing was unavailable for some donors at each locus, only the typed subset was used in association tests. A cluster of highly shared sequence variants was judged likely to represent a technical artifact of the sequencing pipeline. A further reported finding was that TCR beta sequences accurately predicted the HLA-A and HLA-B alleles for most subjects in the first cohort. Strong co-occurrence of HLA alleles, especially DR and DQ, made assigning TCR associations to individual alleles difficult. Linkage disequilibrium might explain the correlated functional status among segregating V segments, but an unknown experimental factor could not be ruled out. Only TCR beta chains were sequenced in this cohort, and the absence of alpha or paired-chain data limited detectable features. In a later analysis, the rate of TCR association differed among HLA loci, with DRB1 alleles having the most associated TCRs and HLA-C alleles having the fewest. Sequencing depth was assumed to be roughly uniform across donors in the presence/absence analyses, though that assumption may not hold. An earlier analysis of approximately 540 of the donors showed that most TCR beta V segments appeared in productive rearrangements either about 87% or about 30% of the time, which broadly matched IMGT annotations. In a later genetic analysis, a missense DCLRE1C variant was associated with V-gene and J-gene trimming of TCR beta chains, and the association was replicated in an independent cohort. Compared with equally common non-associated chains, HLA-associated TCR beta chains in a later analysis were more clonally expanded and had lower generation probabilities. Some IMGT-functional V segments, including TRBV6-2 and TRBV6-3, could not be distinguished by the 87-base-pair reads and were therefore excluded. Three of the identified cytomegalovirus-associated TCR beta chains were confirmed in vitro to be specific for cytomegalovirus antigens. It was suggested by the authors that the approach could potentially be generalized to other disease states and immunological phenotypes. The earlier analysis of 587 of the donors excluded about 16 rarely observed V segments, including chromosome 9 orphons, because counts were too low. In both the original and validation cohorts, the classifier was reported to diagnose cytomegalovirus status with high specificity and sensitivity. In a later genetic analysis, fewer N-insertions in productive TCRs were reported among donors in an Asian-associated ancestry cluster than the roughly 700-donor mean. According to a later analysis, most CMV-associated TCR beta chains appeared to be HLA-restricted, and the HLA associations seemed to be driven largely by CMV exposure. The study gave a list of around 170 TCR beta chains associated with cytomegalovirus.

The cohort was made up of roughly 670 healthy bone marrow donors. Cohort members were all nominally healthy when sampled, although unrecorded immune exposures were likely present. The donor was CMV seronegative and was included in the group of under 450 seronegative cohort members. A peripheral blood sample was provided by each donor, and peripheral blood mononuclear cells were used for TCR beta sequencing. The Qiagen DNeasy Blood Extraction Kit was used to extract genomic DNA from the blood cell samples. Sequencing input: PBMCs. This chain joins TRBV5-1 to TRBJ1-3, with a tentative D gene TRBD1 over 6 matching bases. This clonotype originated in a man aged 50-59 years in good health and CMV-seronegative. CDR3 sequence: CASSLGRGSGNTIYF. The sequenced DNA is TGCGCCAGCAGCTTGGGAAGGGGGTCCGGAAACACCATATATTTT.